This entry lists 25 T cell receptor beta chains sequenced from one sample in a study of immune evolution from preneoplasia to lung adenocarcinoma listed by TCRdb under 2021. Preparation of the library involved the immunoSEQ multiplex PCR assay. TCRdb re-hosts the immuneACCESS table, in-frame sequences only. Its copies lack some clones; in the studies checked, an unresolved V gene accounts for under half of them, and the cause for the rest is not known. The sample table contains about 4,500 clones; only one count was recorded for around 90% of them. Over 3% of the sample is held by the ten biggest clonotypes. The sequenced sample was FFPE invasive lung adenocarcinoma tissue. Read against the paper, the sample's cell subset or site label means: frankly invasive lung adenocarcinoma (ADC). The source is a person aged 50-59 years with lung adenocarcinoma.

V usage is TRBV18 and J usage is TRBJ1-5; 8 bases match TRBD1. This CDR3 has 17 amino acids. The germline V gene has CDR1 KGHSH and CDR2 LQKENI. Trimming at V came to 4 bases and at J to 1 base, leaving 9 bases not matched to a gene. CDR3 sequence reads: CASSQNAGGRSNQPQHF. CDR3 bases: TGTGCCAGCTCACAGAACGCAGGGGGCAGGAGCAATCAGCCCCAGCATTTT.

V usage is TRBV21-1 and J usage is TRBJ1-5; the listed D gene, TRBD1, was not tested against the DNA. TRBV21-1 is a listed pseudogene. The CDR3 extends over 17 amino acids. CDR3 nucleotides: TGTGCCAGCAGCAAAACGGTATCGGACAGGGGTAATCAGCCCCAGCATTTT. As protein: CASSKTVSDRGNQPQHF.

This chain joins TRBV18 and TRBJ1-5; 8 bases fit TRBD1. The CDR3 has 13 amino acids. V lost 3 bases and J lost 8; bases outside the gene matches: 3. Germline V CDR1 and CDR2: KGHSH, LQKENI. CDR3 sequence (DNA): TGTGCCAGCTCACCTGGGACAGGTAAGCCCCAGCATTTT. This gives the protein CASSPGTGKPQHF.

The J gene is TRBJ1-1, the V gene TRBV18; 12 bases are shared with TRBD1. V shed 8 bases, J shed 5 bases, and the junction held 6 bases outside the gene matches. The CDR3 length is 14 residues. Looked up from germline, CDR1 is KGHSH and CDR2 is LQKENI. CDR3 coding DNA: TGTGCCAGCGGGGACAGGGGGCGCGCGACTGAAGCTTTCTTT. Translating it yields CASGDRGRATEAFF. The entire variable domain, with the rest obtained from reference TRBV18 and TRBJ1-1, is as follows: NAGVMQNPRHLVRRRGQEARLRCSPMKGHSHVYWYRQLPEEGLKFMVYLQKENIIDESGMPKERFSAEFPKEGPSILRIQQVVRGDSAAYFCASGDRGRATEAFFGQGTRLTVV.

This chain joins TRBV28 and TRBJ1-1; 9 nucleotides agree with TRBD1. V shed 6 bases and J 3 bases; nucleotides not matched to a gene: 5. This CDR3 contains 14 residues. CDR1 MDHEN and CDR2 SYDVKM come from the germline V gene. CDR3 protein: CASRETGGDTEAFF. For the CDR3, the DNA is TGTGCCAGCAGGGAGACAGGGGGAGACACTGAAGCTTTCTTT.

In DNA, the CDR3 is TGTGCCAGCGGACCCGATCATGAGCAGTTCTTC. Translated: CASGPDHEQFF. The chain carries TRBV5-5 and TRBJ2-1; no clear D. The CDR3 runs 11 residues. V was pared by 7 bases and J by 8 bases, with 10 bases between. Germline CDR1 reads SGHKS; CDR2 reads YYEKEE (reference sequence).

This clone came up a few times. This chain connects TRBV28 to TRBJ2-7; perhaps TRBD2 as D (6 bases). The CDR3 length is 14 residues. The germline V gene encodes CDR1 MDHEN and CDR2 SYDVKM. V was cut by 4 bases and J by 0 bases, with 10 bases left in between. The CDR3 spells CASSWVAVSYEQYF. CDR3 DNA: TGTGCCAGCAGTTGGGTAGCGGTCTCCTACGAGCAGTACTTC.

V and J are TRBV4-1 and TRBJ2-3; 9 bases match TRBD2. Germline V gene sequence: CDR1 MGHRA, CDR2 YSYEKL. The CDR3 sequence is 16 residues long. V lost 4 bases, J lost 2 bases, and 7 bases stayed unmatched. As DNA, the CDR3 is TGCGCCAGCAGCCGATCCTTAGCGGGGGCCACAGATACGCAGTATTTT. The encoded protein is CASSRSLAGATDTQYF.

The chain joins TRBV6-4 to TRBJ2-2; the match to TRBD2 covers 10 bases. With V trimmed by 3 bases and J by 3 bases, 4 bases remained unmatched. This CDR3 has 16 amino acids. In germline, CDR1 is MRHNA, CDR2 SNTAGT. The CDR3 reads CASSDTGTSDTGELFF. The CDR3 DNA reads TGTGCCAGCAGTGATACGGGGACTAGCGACACCGGGGAGCTGTTTTTT.

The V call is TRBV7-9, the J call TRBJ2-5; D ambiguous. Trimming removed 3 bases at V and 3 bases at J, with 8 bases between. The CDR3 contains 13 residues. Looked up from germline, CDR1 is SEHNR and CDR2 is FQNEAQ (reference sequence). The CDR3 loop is CASSFITKETQYF. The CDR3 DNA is TGTGCCAGCAGCTTTATAACAAAAGAGACCCAGTACTTC.

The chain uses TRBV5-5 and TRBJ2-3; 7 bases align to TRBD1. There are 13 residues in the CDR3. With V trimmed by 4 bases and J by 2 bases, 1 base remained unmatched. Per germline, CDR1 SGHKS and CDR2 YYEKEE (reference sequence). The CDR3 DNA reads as TGTGCCAGCAGCACAGGGGACACAGATACGCAGTATTTT. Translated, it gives CASSTGDTDTQYF.

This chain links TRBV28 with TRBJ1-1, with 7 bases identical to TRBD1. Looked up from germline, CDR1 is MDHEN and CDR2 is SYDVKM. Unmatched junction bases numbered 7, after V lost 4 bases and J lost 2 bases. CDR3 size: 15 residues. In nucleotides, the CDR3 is TGTGCCAGCAGTTCATCCGGACAGGCTAACACTGAAGCTTTCTTT. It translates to CASSSSGQANTEAFF.

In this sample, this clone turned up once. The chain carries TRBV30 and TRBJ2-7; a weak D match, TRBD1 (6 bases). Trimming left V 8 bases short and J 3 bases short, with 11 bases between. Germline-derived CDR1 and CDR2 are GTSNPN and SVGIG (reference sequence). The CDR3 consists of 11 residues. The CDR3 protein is CAGDILYEQYF. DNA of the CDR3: TGTGCCGGGGACATTCTCTACGAGCAGTACTTC.

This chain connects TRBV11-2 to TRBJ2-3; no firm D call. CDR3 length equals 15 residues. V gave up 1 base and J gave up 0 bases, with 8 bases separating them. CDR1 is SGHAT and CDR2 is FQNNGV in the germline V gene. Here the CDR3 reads CASSLGGISTDTQYF. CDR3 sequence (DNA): TGTGCCAGCAGCTTAGGCGGAATAAGCACAGATACGCAGTATTTT.

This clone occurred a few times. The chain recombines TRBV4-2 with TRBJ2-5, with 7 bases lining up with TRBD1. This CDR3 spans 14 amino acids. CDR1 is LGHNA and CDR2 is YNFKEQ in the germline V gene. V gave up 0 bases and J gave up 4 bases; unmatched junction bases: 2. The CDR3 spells CASSQDYRGETQYF. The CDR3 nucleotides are TGTGCCAGCAGCCAAGACTACAGGGGAGAGACCCAGTACTTC.

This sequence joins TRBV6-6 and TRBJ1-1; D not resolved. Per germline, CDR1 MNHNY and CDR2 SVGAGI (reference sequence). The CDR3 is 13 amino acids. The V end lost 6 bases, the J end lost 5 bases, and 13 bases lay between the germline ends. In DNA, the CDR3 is TGTGCCAGCAGCCGTGGTTGGGGTACTGAAGCTTTCTTT. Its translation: CASSRGWGTEAFF.

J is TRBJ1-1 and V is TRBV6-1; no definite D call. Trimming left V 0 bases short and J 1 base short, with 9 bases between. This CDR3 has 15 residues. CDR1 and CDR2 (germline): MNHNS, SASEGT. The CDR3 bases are TGTGCCAGCAGTGAAGCAGAGACATGGAACACTGAAGCTTTCTTT. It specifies CASSEAETWNTEAFF.

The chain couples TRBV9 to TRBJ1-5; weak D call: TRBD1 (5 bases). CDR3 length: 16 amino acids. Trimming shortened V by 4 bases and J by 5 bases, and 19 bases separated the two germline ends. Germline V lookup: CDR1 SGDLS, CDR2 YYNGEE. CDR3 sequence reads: CASSKRGDGGDQPQHF. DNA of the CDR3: TGTGCCAGCAGCAAGAGGGGCGACGGGGGTGATCAGCCCCAGCATTTT.

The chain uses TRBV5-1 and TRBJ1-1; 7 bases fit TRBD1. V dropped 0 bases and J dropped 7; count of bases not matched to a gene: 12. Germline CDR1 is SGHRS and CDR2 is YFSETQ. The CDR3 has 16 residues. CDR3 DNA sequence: TGCGCCAGCAGCTTGGGGCGATCGGGAGGGGGCCGTGAAGCTTTCTTT. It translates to CASSLGRSGGGREAFF.

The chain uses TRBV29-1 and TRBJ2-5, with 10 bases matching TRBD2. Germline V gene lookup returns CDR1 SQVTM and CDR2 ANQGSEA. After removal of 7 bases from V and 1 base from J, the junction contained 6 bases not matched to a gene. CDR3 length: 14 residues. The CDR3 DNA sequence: TGCAGCGGGATTAGGACTAGCGGCCAAGAGACCCAGTACTTC. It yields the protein CSGIRTSGQETQYF.

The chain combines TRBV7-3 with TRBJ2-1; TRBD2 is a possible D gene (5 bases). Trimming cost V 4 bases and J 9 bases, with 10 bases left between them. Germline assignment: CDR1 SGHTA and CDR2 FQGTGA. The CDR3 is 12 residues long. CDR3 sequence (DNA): TGTGCCAGCAGCTCAGGAGGTGGTGAGCAGTTCTTC. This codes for CASSSGGGEQFF.

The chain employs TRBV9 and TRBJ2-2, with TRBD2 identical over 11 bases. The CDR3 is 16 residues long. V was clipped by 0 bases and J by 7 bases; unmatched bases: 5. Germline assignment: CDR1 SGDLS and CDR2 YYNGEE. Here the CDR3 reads CASSVDSGRGRGELFF. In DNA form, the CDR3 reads TGTGCCAGCAGCGTAGATAGCGGGAGGGGACGCGGGGAGCTGTTTTTT.

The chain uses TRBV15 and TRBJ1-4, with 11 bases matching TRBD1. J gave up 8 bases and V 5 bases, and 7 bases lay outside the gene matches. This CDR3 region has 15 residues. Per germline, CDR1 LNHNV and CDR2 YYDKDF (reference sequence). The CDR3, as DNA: TGTGCCACCAGCTTGCGGACAGGGGGCCTGGAAAAACTGTTTTTT. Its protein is CATSLRTGGLEKLFF.

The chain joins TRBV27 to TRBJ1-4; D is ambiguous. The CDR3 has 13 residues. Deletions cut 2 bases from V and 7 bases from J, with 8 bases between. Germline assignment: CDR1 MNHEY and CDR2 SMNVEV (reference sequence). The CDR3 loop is CASSLQLGEKLFF. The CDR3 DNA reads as TGTGCCAGCAGTTTACAGCTTGGTGAAAAACTGTTTTTT. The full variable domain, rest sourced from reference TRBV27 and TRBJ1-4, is EAQVTQNPRYLITVTGKKLTVTCSQNMNHEYMSWYRQDPGLGLRQIYYSMNVEVTDKGDVPEGYKVSRKEKRNFPLILESPSPNQTSLYFCASSLQLGEKLFFGSGTQLSVL.

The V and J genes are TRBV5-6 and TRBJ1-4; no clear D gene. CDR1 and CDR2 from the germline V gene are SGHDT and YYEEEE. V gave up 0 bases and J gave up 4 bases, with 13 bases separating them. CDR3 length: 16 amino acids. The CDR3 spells CASSLGGQRYNEKLFF. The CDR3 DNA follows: TGTGCCAGCAGCTTGGGTGGGCAGCGGTATAATGAAAAACTGTTTTTT.